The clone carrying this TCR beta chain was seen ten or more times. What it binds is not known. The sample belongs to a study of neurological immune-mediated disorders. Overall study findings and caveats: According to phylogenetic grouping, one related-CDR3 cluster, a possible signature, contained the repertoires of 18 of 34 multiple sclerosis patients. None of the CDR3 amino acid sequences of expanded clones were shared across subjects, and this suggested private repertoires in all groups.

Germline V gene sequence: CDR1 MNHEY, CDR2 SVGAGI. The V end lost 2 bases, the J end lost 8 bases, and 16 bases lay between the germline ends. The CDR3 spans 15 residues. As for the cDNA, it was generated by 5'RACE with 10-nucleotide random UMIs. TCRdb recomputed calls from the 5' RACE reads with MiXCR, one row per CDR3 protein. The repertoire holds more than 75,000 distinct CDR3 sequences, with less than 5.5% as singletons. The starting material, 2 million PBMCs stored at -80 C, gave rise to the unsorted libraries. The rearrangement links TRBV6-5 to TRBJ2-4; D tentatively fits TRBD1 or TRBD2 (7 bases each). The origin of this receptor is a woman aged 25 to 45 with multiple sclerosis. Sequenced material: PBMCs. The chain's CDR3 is CASSYGTGEGDIQYF. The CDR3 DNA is TGTGCCAGCAGTTACGGCACAGGGGAGGGTGACATTCAGTACTTC.